The next 7 T cell receptor beta chains were all read from a single sample in a study of CD8+ T cells in alopecia areata. In each case, RNA was isolated and then reverse transcribed into cDNA as the sequencing template. Profiling relied on immunoSEQ multiplex PCR, and the TCRdb table lists in-frame clones only, not all of them. The sample has about 19,000 clones; 50% to 60% are singletons. The treatment: oral pan-JAK inhibitor, 5-10 mg twice daily. Collection of lesional scalp punch biopsies and peripheral blood was performed in alopecia areata patients. This specimen was skin, taken at week 4, from a patient treated with tofacitinib. These receptors were taken from a human donor with alopecia areata.

This clone was found a few times. The V and J genes are TRBV5-1 and TRBJ2-1; 9 nucleotides line up with TRBD2. Germline V gives CDR1 SGHRS, CDR2 YFSETQ. V was pared by 4 bases and J by 8 bases, with 7 bases of the junction left unmatched. CDR3 length equals 14 residues. The CDR3 sequence is CASSLGTSFDEQFF. As DNA, the CDR3 is TGCGCCAGCAGCCTCGGGACTAGCTTCGATGAGCAGTTCTTC.

This chain connects TRBV7-2 to TRBJ2-1; D is undetermined. Germline-derived CDR1 and CDR2 are SGHTA and FQGNSA. This CDR3 contains 15 residues. V shed 1 base and J shed 0 bases, with 7 bases lying between them. The chain's CDR3 is CASSLDSSSYNEQFF. For the CDR3, the DNA is TGTGCCAGCAGCTTAGACTCAAGCTCCTACAATGAGCAGTTCTTC.

The J gene is TRBJ2-7, the V gene TRBV7-9; a possible D gene is TRBD2 (6 bases). The V end was cut by 6 bases, the J end by 3 bases, with 24 bases between. Germline V gene data show CDR1 as SEHNR and CDR2 as FQNEAQ (reference sequence). The CDR3 sequence is 17 residues long. The CDR3 loop reads CASSHWTNPTGYYEQYF. CDR3 in DNA: TGTGCCAGCAGTCATTGGACTAACCCTACGGGGTACTACGAGCAGTACTTC.

The chain couples TRBV28 to TRBJ2-3; tentatively, D is TRBD1 or TRBD2 (5 bases each). From germline, CDR1 is MDHEN and CDR2 SYDVKM. The CDR3 is 13 residues long. V was clipped by 5 bases and J by 6 bases, with 12 bases between them. DNA of the CDR3: TGTGCCAGCAGTCCCCCGGGACGGGATACGCAGTATTTT. This gives the protein CASSPPGRDTQYF.

The V and J genes are TRBV6-5 and TRBJ2-1; 7 bases line up with TRBD1. The CDR3 is 14 residues long. The germline gives CDR1 MNHEY, CDR2 SVGAGI. V dropped 4 bases and J dropped 7; count of bases not matched to a gene: 7. CDR3 protein: CASSSGTEGNEQFF. Written as DNA, the CDR3 is TGTGCCAGCAGTTCCGGGACAGAGGGGAATGAGCAGTTCTTC.

This chain links TRBV11-2 with TRBJ1-3, with D maybe TRBD1 (5 bases). V lost 6 bases to trimming and J lost 0 bases, with 12 bases between them. There are 15 residues in the CDR3. CDR1 and CDR2 from the germline V gene are SGHAT and FQNNGV. In nucleotides, the CDR3 is TGTGCCAGCAGGCTTGGGGCCCCCTCTGGAAACACCATATATTTT. Translated, it gives CASRLGAPSGNTIYF. Looking up the rest from reference TRBV11-2 and TRBJ1-3 gives the full variable domain: EAGVAQSPRYKIIEKRQSVAFWCNPISGHATLYWYQQILGQGPKLLIQFQNNGVVDDSQLPKDRFSAERLKGVDSTLKIQPAKLEDSAVYLCASRLGAPSGNTIYFGEGSWLTVV.

The rearrangement joins TRBV4-3 to TRBJ2-7; D possibly corresponds to TRBD1 (6 bases). Trimming stripped 1 base from V and 6 bases from J, with 10 bases between. Germline V gene data show CDR1 as LGHNA and CDR2 as YSLEER. The CDR3 is made up of 13 amino acids. The CDR3 bases are TGCGCCAGCAGCCAAGGCAGGGACATCGAGCAGTACTTC. Translation gives CASSQGRDIEQYF.